This TCR beta chain emerged from a study of T cells after yellow fever vaccination. This clonotype appeared many times. The length of the CDR3 is 17 residues. Germline CDR1 MNHEY, CDR2 SMNVEV (reference sequence). With 4 bases removed from V and 5 bases from J, the gap between germline ends came to 21 bases. One entry per CDR3 protein results from TCRdb running MiXCR on the 5' RACE reads. The sample contains 300,000 to 350,000 distinct CDR3 sequences, roughly 8.3% of which appear only once. The sequences come from PBMCs, collected about 41 days after the first yellow fever vaccination. V usage is TRBV27 and J usage is TRBJ2-1; D is possibly TRBD2 (6 bases). The origin of this receptor is a man between 18 and 35 years old who received the YFV17D yellow fever vaccine. This chain's CDR3 is CASSSGAGSHLNNEQFF. The CDR3 coding sequence is TGTGCCAGCAGTTCTGGGGCGGGGAGTCATCTTAACAATGAGCAGTTCTTC.